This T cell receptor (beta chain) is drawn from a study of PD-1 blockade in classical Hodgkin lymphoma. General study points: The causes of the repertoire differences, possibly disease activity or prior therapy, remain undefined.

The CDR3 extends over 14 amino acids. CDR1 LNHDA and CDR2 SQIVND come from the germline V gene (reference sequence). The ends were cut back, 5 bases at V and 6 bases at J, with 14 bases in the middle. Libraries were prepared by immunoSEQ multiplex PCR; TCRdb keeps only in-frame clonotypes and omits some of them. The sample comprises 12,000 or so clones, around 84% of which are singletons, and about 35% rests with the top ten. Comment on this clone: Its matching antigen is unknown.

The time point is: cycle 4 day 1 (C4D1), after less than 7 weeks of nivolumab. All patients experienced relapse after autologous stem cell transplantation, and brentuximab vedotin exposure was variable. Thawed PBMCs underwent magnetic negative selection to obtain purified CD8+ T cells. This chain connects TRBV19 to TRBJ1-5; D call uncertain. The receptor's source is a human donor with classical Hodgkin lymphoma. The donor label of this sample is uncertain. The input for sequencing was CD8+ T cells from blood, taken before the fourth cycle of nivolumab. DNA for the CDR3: TGTGCCAGTAGTTGGTCGGATTCCGGTCAGCCCCAGCATTTT. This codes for CASSWSDSGQPQHF.